Following are 32 T cell receptor beta chains from one sample sequenced in a study of resident and recirculating memory T cells in vitiligo. Sequenced by immunoSEQ multiplex PCR; TCRdb stores in-frame clones only, minus some. Of 40,000 to 50,000 clones listed, about nine tenths are singletons. The sequenced sample consisted of blood. These receptors came from a male donor with vitiligo.

In its sample, this clone was seen once. This rearrangement joins TRBV4-2 to TRBJ2-3, with TRBD2 matching over 9 bases. V shed 0 bases, J shed 4 bases, and the junction held 14 bases outside the gene matches. The CDR3 runs 19 residues. Germline V gives CDR1 LGHNA, CDR2 YNFKEQ. CDR3 amino acids: CASSQERGLAGGPSDTQYF. CDR3 nucleotide sequence: TGTGCCAGCAGCCAAGAGCGGGGACTTGCGGGGGGGCCCTCAGATACGCAGTATTTT.

V gene TRBV19 combines with J gene TRBJ2-7, with 8 positions matching TRBD1. The CDR3 runs to 14 residues. The germline V gene has CDR1 LNHDA and CDR2 SQIVND (reference sequence). Trimming cost V 3 bases and J 2 bases; bases outside gene matches: 3. CDR3 sequence reads: CASSIRDRTYEQYF. CDR3 nucleotides: TGTGCCAGTAGTATCCGGGACAGGACCTACGAGCAGTACTTC.

The chain has TRBV7-2 and TRBJ2-5; D is uncertain. The CDR3 contains 13 residues. The ends were cut back, 8 bases at V and 5 bases at J, with 15 bases in the middle. The germline gives CDR1 SGHTA, CDR2 FQGNSA. CDR3 nucleotides: TGTGCCAGCGCACCTGGCCCCCTCGAGACCCAGTACTTC. Translating gives CASAPGPLETQYF. Looking up the rest from reference TRBV7-2 and TRBJ2-5 gives the full variable domain: GAGVSQSPSNKVTEKGKDVELRCDPISGHTALYWYRQSLGQGLEFLIYFQGNSAPDKSGLPSDRFSAERTGGSVSTLTIQRTQQEDSAVYLCASAPGPLETQYFGPGTRLLVL.

This clone appeared once. The J gene is TRBJ2-3, the V gene TRBV18; 8 bases fit TRBD1. CDR1 is KGHSH and CDR2 is LQKENI in the germline V gene. The CDR3 spans 15 residues. After removal of 2 bases from V and 4 bases from J, the junction contained 5 bases not matched to a gene. The CDR3 DNA reads as TGTGCCAGCTCACCAACCGGACAGGGCCCAGATACGCAGTATTTT. As protein: CASSPTGQGPDTQYF. The full variable domain, with the rest looked up from reference TRBV18 and TRBJ2-3, is NAGVMQNPRHLVRRRGQEARLRCSPMKGHSHVYWYRQLPEEGLKFMVYLQKENIIDESGMPKERFSAEFPKEGPSILRIQQVVRGDSAAYFCASSPTGQGPDTQYFGPGTRLTVL.

The rearrangement links TRBV5-1 to TRBJ2-3; a possible D gene is TRBD2 (5 bases). Germline CDR1 and CDR2: SGHRS and YFSETQ. The V end was cut by 2 bases, the J end by 3 bases, with 10 bases between. The CDR3 runs 14 residues. Here the CDR3 reads CASSFSEGTDTQYF. In DNA, the CDR3 is TGCGCCAGCAGCTTTTCCGAGGGTACAGATACGCAGTATTTT.

This chain joins TRBV5-1 and TRBJ2-3, with a tentative D call TRBD1 (7 bases). Germline V lookup: CDR1 SGHRS, CDR2 YFSETQ. The CDR3 has 15 residues. V lost 5 bases to trimming and J lost 2 bases, with 15 bases between them. The CDR3 loop reads CASRRDSQSTDTQYF. In DNA, the CDR3 is TGCGCCAGCAGGCGGGACAGCCAATCCACAGATACGCAGTATTTT. Complete variable domain (other parts from reference TRBV5-1 and TRBJ2-3): KAGVTQTPRYLIKTRGQQVTLSCSPISGHRSVSWYQQTPGQGLQFLFEYFSETQRNKGNFPGRFSGRQFSNSRSEMNVSTLELGDSALYLCASRRDSQSTDTQYFGPGTRLTVL.

The chain uses TRBV5-1 and TRBJ2-2; D remains ambiguous. Looked up from germline, CDR1 is SGHRS and CDR2 is YFSETQ. The length of the CDR3 is 12 residues. V was cut by 0 bases and J by 7 bases, with 4 bases left in between. The CDR3 bases are TGCGCCAGCAGCTTGGTTATCGGGGAGCTGTTTTTT. Translating gives CASSLVIGELFF.

This chain connects TRBV7-2 to TRBJ2-3; TRBD2 is a possible D gene (7 bases). The germline V gene has CDR1 SGHTA and CDR2 FQGNSA. Trimming stripped 4 bases from V and 5 bases from J, with 13 bases between. The CDR3 consists of 14 residues. The CDR3 protein is CASSSGGGGDTQYF. Here the CDR3 DNA reads TGTGCCAGCAGCTCGGGGGGCGGAGGAGATACGCAGTATTTT. Looking up the rest from reference TRBV7-2 and TRBJ2-3 gives the full variable domain: GAGVSQSPSNKVTEKGKDVELRCDPISGHTALYWYRQSLGQGLEFLIYFQGNSAPDKSGLPSDRFSAERTGGSVSTLTIQRTQQEDSAVYLCASSSGGGGDTQYFGPGTRLTVL.

This chain connects TRBV7-3 to TRBJ2-7; tentative D call: TRBD2 (6 bases). V lost 2 bases and J 3 bases, leaving 11 bases between the germline ends. Germline V lookup: CDR1 SGHTA, CDR2 FQGTGA. The CDR3 is made up of 14 amino acids. CDR3 in DNA: TGTGCCAGCAGCTTAGACAATAGCGGCTACGAGCAGTACTTC. Its translation: CASSLDNSGYEQYF.

The rearrangement joins TRBV5-1 to TRBJ1-3; 10 nucleotides agree with TRBD1. The CDR3 totals 14 residues. After removal of 5 bases from V and 8 bases from J, the junction contained 7 bases not matched to a gene. Germline CDR1 is SGHRS and CDR2 is YFSETQ. As DNA, the CDR3 is TGCGCCAGCAGGCCGACAGGGGGCCGGGACACCATATATTTT. The encoded protein is CASRPTGGRDTIYF.

This clone was counted a single time. The chain is built from TRBV6-6 and TRBJ1-3; D gene uncertain. The CDR3 has 15 residues. The germline gives CDR1 MNHNY, CDR2 SVGAGI (reference sequence). The V and J ends lost 0 bases and 4 bases respectively, with 10 bases between them. The CDR3, as DNA: TGTGCCAGCAGTTACTCCGGAGGGAACGGAAACACCATATATTTT. It is translated as CASSYSGGNGNTIYF.

The chain employs TRBV7-3 and TRBJ1-1, with D perhaps matching TRBD1 (5 bases). The germline V and J ends were trimmed by 2 bases and 5 bases, with 9 bases remaining between them. Germline V gives CDR1 SGHTA, CDR2 FQGTGA. The CDR3 runs to 13 residues. Here the CDR3 reads CASSLGGGTEAFF. The CDR3 region has the DNA TGTGCCAGCAGCTTAGGGGGGGGAACTGAAGCTTTCTTT.

V usage is TRBV29-1 and J usage is TRBJ2-3; 9 nucleotides align to TRBD2. Per germline, CDR1 SQVTM and CDR2 ANQGSEA. The CDR3 is 13 residues long. V gave up 4 bases and J gave up 4 bases; unmatched junction bases: 3. The DNA of the CDR3 is TGCAGCGTTGTGCTAGCGGGGTCAGATACGCAGTATTTT. Its protein is CSVVLAGSDTQYF.

V and J are TRBV6-1 and TRBJ1-6; 11 bases map to TRBD1. The germline CDR1 and CDR2 sequences are MNHNS and SASEGT. The CDR3 length is 15 residues. Trimming cost V 0 bases and J 10 bases; bases outside gene matches: 2. The CDR3 DNA sequence: TGTGCCAGCAGTGAAGCCGGGACAGGGGGATCACCCCTCCACTTT. Its translation: CASSEAGTGGSPLHF.

V gene TRBV11-3 combines with J gene TRBJ2-1; TRBD2 might be the D (7 bases). CDR3 length: 15 amino acids. The ends were cut back, 5 bases at V and 4 bases at J, with 15 bases in the middle. The germline CDR1 and CDR2 sequences are SGHNT and YENEEA. The CDR3 region has the DNA TGTGCCAGCAGCCCCGGGGGGCCTACTTACAATGAGCAGTTCTTC. The encoded protein is CASSPGGPTYNEQFF.

This clone has just one count. The CDR3 sequence: CAARGGLSTDTQYF. Here the CDR3 DNA reads TGTGCCGCCCGGGGTGGGTTAAGCACAGATACGCAGTATTTT. The rearrangement uses TRBV2 and TRBJ2-3; D might be TRBD2 (5 bases). Trimming removed 11 bases at V and 0 bases at J, with 15 bases between. Germline V gene data show CDR1 as SNHLY and CDR2 as FYNNEI. The CDR3 runs 14 residues. Using reference TRBV2 and TRBJ2-3 for the parts outside the CDR3, the full variable domain is EPEVTQTPSHQVTQMGQEVILRCVPISNHLYFYWYRQILGQKVEFLVSFYNNEISEKSEIFDDQFSVERPDGSNFTLKIRSTKLEDSAMYFCAARGGLSTDTQYFGPGTRLTVL.

The rearrangement uses TRBV5-1 and TRBJ2-1, with 8 bases aligning to TRBD1. The CDR3 runs to 15 residues. V lost 0 bases to trimming and J lost 5 bases; unmatched junction nucleotides: 4. Germline assignment: CDR1 SGHRS and CDR2 YFSETQ. The CDR3 loop reads CASSLGQGFNNEQFF. Written as DNA, the CDR3 is TGCGCCAGCAGCTTGGGACAGGGGTTCAACAATGAGCAGTTCTTC.

V gene TRBV5-5 combines with J gene TRBJ1-1; TRBD1 is a possible D gene (5 bases). CDR3 length: 14 amino acids. Germline-derived CDR1 and CDR2 are SGHKS and YYEKEE (reference sequence). Trimming removed 1 base from V and 5 bases from J, with 12 bases in between. The CDR3 spells CASSLISRATEAFF. The CDR3 DNA follows: TGTGCCAGCAGCTTGATTAGCAGGGCGACTGAAGCTTTCTTT.

The chain combines TRBV7-9 with TRBJ1-1; D is uncertain. The CDR3 sequence is 14 residues long. Trimming left V 4 bases short and J 4 bases short, with 13 bases between. Germline V gives CDR1 SEHNR, CDR2 FQNEAQ (reference sequence). The CDR3 coding sequence is TGTGCCAGCAGCTCCGGGTCCAGTCTCACTGAAGCTTTCTTT. Its protein product is CASSSGSSLTEAFF.

This rearrangement joins TRBV7-8 to TRBJ2-2; D perhaps matches TRBD1 (6 bases). The CDR3 contains 16 residues. CDR1 and CDR2 from the germline V gene are SGHVS and FQNEAQ. The V and J ends lost 7 bases and 2 bases respectively, with 17 bases between them. Here the CDR3 reads CASNQRRDINTGELFF. The CDR3 coding sequence is TGTGCCAGCAACCAAAGACGGGACATCAACACCGGGGAGCTGTTTTTT. The full variable domain, in which reference TRBV7-8 and TRBJ2-2 provide the parts outside the CDR3, is GAGVSQSPRYKVAKRGQDVALRCDPISGHVSLFWYQQALGQGPEFLTYFQNEAQLDKSGLPSDRFFAERPEGSVSTLKIQRTQQEDSAVYLCASNQRRDINTGELFFGEGSRLTVL.

The V and J genes are TRBV6-4 and TRBJ2-2; 7 bases line up with TRBD1. This CDR3 comprises 16 residues. The germline V gene encodes CDR1 MRHNA and CDR2 SNTAGT. J gave up 3 bases and V 7 bases, and 11 bases lay outside the gene matches. Here the CDR3 reads CASITDRAEDTGELFF. The DNA of the CDR3 is TGTGCCAGCATCACAGACAGGGCTGAGGACACCGGGGAGCTGTTTTTT.

The chain carries TRBV5-6 and TRBJ2-1; TRBD1 aligns across 7 bases. The CDR3 has 12 amino acids. Germline values: CDR1 SGHDT, CDR2 YYEEEE. V trimming: 4 bases; J trimming: 15 bases; junction bases outside the gene matches: 10. For the CDR3, the DNA is TGTGCCAGCAGCACCACAGGGGTTCAGGGGTTCTTC. Encoded protein: CASSTTGVQGFF.

V gene TRBV11-2 combines with J gene TRBJ1-2, with D perhaps TRBD1 (6 bases). V lost 1 base, J lost 5 bases, and 8 bases lay in between. Germline V gene lookup returns CDR1 SGHAT and CDR2 FQNNGV. CDR3 length equals 13 residues. The CDR3 DNA sequence: TGTGCCAGCAGCTTAGCCCAGGGGTATGGCTACACCTTC. Its translation is CASSLAQGYGYTF.

The chain has TRBV6-1 and TRBJ2-6; D possibly corresponds to TRBD1 (6 bases). Germline CDR1 MNHNS, CDR2 SASEGT. There are 15 residues in the CDR3. Trimming pared 5 bases from V and 0 bases from J, leaving 8 bases between. The CDR3 protein is CASSKTGSGANVLTF. In DNA form, the CDR3 reads TGTGCCAGCAGTAAGACAGGCTCTGGGGCCAACGTCCTGACTTTC.

This chain uses TRBV5-4 with TRBJ1-2, with 10 bases identical to TRBD1. V dropped 0 bases and J dropped 3; count of bases not matched to a gene: 5. Per germline, CDR1 SGHNT and CDR2 YYREEE (reference sequence). The CDR3 sequence is 16 residues long. CDR3 protein: CASSLAMGTGDYGYTF. In nucleotides, the CDR3 is TGTGCCAGCAGCTTGGCCATGGGGACAGGGGACTATGGCTACACCTTC. The full variable domain, its missing parts supplied by reference TRBV5-4 and TRBJ1-2, is ETGVTQSPTHLIKTRGQQVTLRCSSQSGHNTVSWYQQALGQGPQFIFQYYREEENGRGNFPPRFSGLQFPNYSSELNVNALELDDSALYLCASSLAMGTGDYGYTFGSGTRLTVV.

The chain couples TRBV7-9 to TRBJ2-2, with 7 bases aligning to TRBD1. This CDR3 contains 16 residues. Unmatched junction bases numbered 3, after V lost 0 bases and J lost 2 bases. Germline V gene data show CDR1 as SEHNR and CDR2 as FQNEAQ (reference sequence). CDR3 region: CASSLAGTANTGELFF. DNA for the CDR3: TGTGCCAGCAGCTTAGCGGGGACAGCCAACACCGGGGAGCTGTTTTTT.

The V gene is TRBV7-2, the J gene TRBJ2-7; 8 positions match TRBD2. Germline V gene data show CDR1 as SGHTA and CDR2 as FQGNSA. Germline trimming cut 5 bases from V and 5 bases from J; bases unmatched to any gene: 8. This CDR3 is 14 amino acids long. The CDR3 DNA reads TGTGCCAGCAGCCCCAGGGGTAGCGGGGACGAGCAGTACTTC. It translates to CASSPRGSGDEQYF. Filled out from reference TRBV7-2 and TRBJ2-7, the complete variable domain reads GAGVSQSPSNKVTEKGKDVELRCDPISGHTALYWYRQSLGQGLEFLIYFQGNSAPDKSGLPSDRFSAERTGGSVSTLTIQRTQQEDSAVYLCASSPRGSGDEQYFGPGTRLTVT.

This chain joins TRBV18 and TRBJ2-7, with D unclear. Trimming cost V 3 bases and J 2 bases, with 20 bases left between them. Germline V gives CDR1 KGHSH, CDR2 LQKENI. The CDR3 has 17 amino acids. In DNA, the CDR3 is TGTGCCAGCTCACCCCTTCGTGGGCTATCTTTGCCCTACGAGCAGTACTTC. Residues: CASSPLRGLSLPYEQYF.

The gene calls are TRBV18 and TRBJ1-1; 8 nucleotides align to TRBD1. Germline values: CDR1 KGHSH, CDR2 LQKENI. J was trimmed by 5 bases and V by 1 base; bases with no gene match: 9. The CDR3 is made up of 16 amino acids. CDR3 loop: CASSPQNPGGNTEAFF. CDR3 nucleotide sequence: TGTGCCAGCTCACCACAAAATCCAGGGGGCAATACTGAAGCTTTCTTT.

The gene calls are TRBV5-5 and TRBJ2-1; D is possibly TRBD2 (5 bases). Germline CDR1 is SGHKS and CDR2 is YYEKEE (reference sequence). The CDR3 runs to 15 residues. With 7 bases removed from V and 0 bases from J, the gap between germline ends came to 14 bases. The CDR3 DNA is TGTGCCAGCTCGAGAGGGCTGATCTCCTACAATGAGCAGTTCTTC. As protein: CASSRGLISYNEQFF.

V usage is TRBV7-9 and J usage is TRBJ2-2; TRBD2 might be the D (5 bases). This CDR3 is 13 amino acids long. V lost 1 base and J 5 bases, leaving 5 bases between the germline ends. Germline V lookup: CDR1 SEHNR, CDR2 FQNEAQ (reference sequence). In DNA, the CDR3 is TGTGCCAGCAGCTTAGAGCGGACCGGGGAGCTGTTTTTT. Its translation: CASSLERTGELFF.

The V gene is TRBV9, the J gene TRBJ2-1; TRBD2 agrees at 11 bases. V shed 0 bases and J 6 bases; nucleotides not matched to a gene: 5. Germline CDR1 SGDLS, CDR2 YYNGEE. This CDR3 spans 16 amino acids. The DNA of the CDR3 is TGTGCCAGCAGCGTAGCGGGACTAGCGGTCTCCAATGAGCAGTTCTTC. Amino acid sequence: CASSVAGLAVSNEQFF.